This TCR beta chain is from a study of radiotherapy plus CTLA-4 blockade in lung cancer. Study conclusions and caveats: An expansion of tumor-derived TCR clones occurred in blood after radiotherapy plus ipilimumab.

In regard to this clone: Its target is unknown.

The trim removed 6 bases at V and 0 bases at J, leaving 4 bases unmatched. CDR1 is SNHLY and CDR2 is FYNNEI in the germline V gene. This CDR3 is built from 15 residues. Sequencing used immunoSEQ multiplex PCR; TCRdb keeps in-frame clones, though not all of them. This sample has roughly 68,000 clones, with roughly three quarters found just once. Specimen: peripheral blood, collected from a patient treated with radiotherapy plus ipilimumab. The clonotype was recovered from a human donor with non-small cell lung cancer who had a complete response to radiotherapy plus ipilimumab. V gene TRBV2 combines with J gene TRBJ2-2, with 7 nucleotides matching TRBD1. As DNA, the CDR3 is TGTGCCAGCAGAGGGACAGCTTCGAACACCGGGGAGCTGTTTTTT. Translation: CASRGTASNTGELFF.